This T cell receptor (beta chain) came from a study of T cells in Graves' hyperthyroidism and ophthalmopathy. Overall study results and limits: In the analysis, a 13 V-J model separated ophthalmopathy from stable hyperthyroidism.

As to this clonotype: Its target is not known.

Germline V gene sequence: CDR1 DFQATT, CDR2 SNEGSKA (reference sequence). Trimming cost V 3 bases and J 4 bases, with 9 bases left between them. CDR3 length: 12 residues. Graves' hyperthyroidism without ophthalmopathy progression within 18 months was termed stable. The patients, who ranged from 18 to 65 in age, presented with newly diagnosed hyperthyroidism lasting under 2 months. TCR beta CDR3 regions were amplified from RNA transcripts. First-round RT-PCR with HTBI primers amplified the TCR CDR3 region. TCRdb used MiXCR to reprocess the multiplex PCR reads, holding one entry per CDR3 protein. The sample yields 350,000 to 400,000 distinct CDR3 sequences, about 15% seen once.

Sequencing input: blood. This receptor was obtained from a woman aged 55 to 70 with Graves' hyperthyroidism. The chain recombines TRBV20-1 with TRBJ1-2; no firm D call. CDR3 region: CSASYQTYGYTF. The DNA of the CDR3 is TGCAGTGCTAGCTACCAGACCTATGGCTACACCTTC.